Each of the 27 T cell receptor beta chains below was sequenced from the same sample in a study of blood T cells in healthy people across ages. The authors ran a second PCR of 7 to 11 cycles using a sample-barcoded 5' primer and a J-beta primer mix. TCRdb re-called the 5' RACE reads through MiXCR, storing one row per CDR3 protein. This table has roughly 700,000 distinct CDR3 sequences, approximately 25% appearing once. A further study also used this sample, focusing on T cells of mothers and their children.

Input material: blood. These receptors were taken from a boy aged 5-17 years in good health.

This CDR3 is CASSAGTGAYNEQFF. The CDR3 DNA reads TGTGCCAGCAGCGCCGGGACAGGGGCCTACAATGAGCAGTTCTTC. The genes are TRBV7-2 and TRBJ2-5; 10 positions match TRBD1. TRBJ2-1 explains the end of the DNA better; the J call may be wrong. The CDR3 is made up of 15 amino acids. CDR1 and CDR2 (germline): SGHTA, FQGNSA.

The table lists this clonotype with a few counts. The gene calls are TRBV4-1 and TRBJ2-5, with D unresolved. The J call may not be correct, given that the DNA end is closer to TRBJ2-1. Germline CDR1 MGHRA, CDR2 YSYEKL. This CDR3 comprises 16 residues. CDR3 sequence (DNA): TGCGCCAGCAGTCAGAGACCGGACCTTTCCGCCAGTGAGCAGTTCTTC. Its protein is CASSQRPDLSASEQFF.

The V gene is TRBV7-8, the J gene TRBJ2-3; possible D gene TRBD2, 7 bases. Germline V gene data show CDR1 as SGHVS and CDR2 as FQNEAQ. V lost 1 base to trimming and J lost 4 bases, with 12 bases between them. The CDR3 extends over 15 amino acids. In DNA form, the CDR3 reads TGTGCCAGCAGCTTAGTGCTAGGGGGGGCAGATACGCAGTATTTT. Translation gives CASSLVLGGADTQYF.

This chain links TRBV7-9 with TRBJ2-2; 7 nucleotides line up with TRBD1. V lost 6 bases and J lost 1; bases outside the gene matches: 8. The CDR3 has 16 residues. From germline, CDR1 is SEHNR and CDR2 FQNEAQ (reference sequence). In nucleotides, the CDR3 is TGTGCCAGCAGGCCGACAGGGTCGGAGAACACCGGGGAGCTGTTTTTT. Its protein product is CASRPTGSENTGELFF.

Only a few counts were recorded for this clonotype. The J gene is TRBJ1-2, the V gene TRBV29-1; D gene ambiguous. This CDR3 has 13 amino acids. The germline V gene encodes CDR1 SQVTM and CDR2 ANQGSEA. Trimming stripped 3 bases from V and 3 bases from J, with 11 bases between. The CDR3, as DNA: TGCAGCGTTGAGGAGAATGGGGACTATGGCTACACCTTC. Amino acids: CSVEENGDYGYTF.

This clonotype was observed once. The V gene is TRBV21-1, the J gene TRBJ2-5. TRBV21-1 counts as a pseudogene. This CDR3 spans 12 amino acids. CDR3: CASSKAVETQYF. Here the CDR3 DNA reads TGTGCCAGCAGCAAAGCCGTAGAGACCCAGTACTTC.

This clonotype occurred a few times. The chain employs TRBV29-1 and TRBJ2-3, with TRBD1 matching 7 bases. This CDR3 is 13 amino acids long. CDR1 is SQVTM and CDR2 is ANQGSEA in the germline V gene. Trimming removed 6 bases from V and 5 bases from J; junction bases left unmatched: 8. The chain's CDR3 is CSVLQGQGDTQYF. The CDR3 DNA is TGCAGCGTCTTACAGGGGCAGGGAGATACGCAGTATTTT.

J is TRBJ1-4 and V is TRBV11-2; D may be TRBD1 (6 bases). The CDR3 has 12 residues. Between the trimmed V and J ends, which lost 0 bases and 11 bases, there was a span of 7 bases. Germline V CDR1 and CDR2: SGHAT, FQNNGV. The CDR3: CASSLEGAKLFF. CDR3 DNA: TGTGCCAGCAGCTTAGAGGGGGCTAAACTGTTTTTT.

A few counts support this clonotype. For the CDR3, the DNA is TGTGCCAGCAGTTATCAACAGGGGGTTTACGAGCAGTACTTC. This translates into CASSYQQGVYEQYF. The chain couples TRBV28 to TRBJ2-7; 8 positions match TRBD1. Germline assignment: CDR1 MDHEN and CDR2 SYDVKM. Trimming removed 4 bases from V and 4 bases from J; junction bases left unmatched: 6. This CDR3 has 14 residues.

This chain joins TRBV15 and TRBJ2-2; 7 bases fit TRBD1. Looked up from germline, CDR1 is LNHNV and CDR2 is YYDKDF (reference sequence). CDR3 length: 15 residues. J lost 0 bases, V lost 8 bases, and 6 bases had no gene match. The CDR3 region is CATPKTGTNTGELFF. In DNA, the CDR3 is TGTGCCACCCCCAAGACAGGGACGAACACCGGGGAGCTGTTTTTT. The full variable domain, rest sourced from reference TRBV15 and TRBJ2-2, is DAMVIQNPRYQVTQFGKPVTLSCSQTLNHNVMYWYQQKSSQAPKLLFHYYDKDFNNEADTPDNFQSRRPNTSFCFLDIRSPGLGDTAMYLCATPKTGTNTGELFFGEGSRLTVL.

This clonotype was found a few times. V and J are TRBV4-3 and TRBJ2-4; the D gene is possibly TRBD2 (5 bases). Deletions cut 0 bases from V and 8 bases from J, with 20 bases between. This CDR3 has 17 residues. The V gene's germline CDR1 is LGHNA and CDR2 YSLEER. This CDR3 is CASSQDVWSSGMDIQYF. Here the CDR3 DNA reads TGCGCCAGCAGCCAAGATGTGTGGTCGTCGGGGATGGACATTCAGTACTTC.

The CDR3 is CASSFDPAGGLYEQYF. CDR3 nucleotides: TGCGCCAGCAGCTTTGACCCAGCGGGAGGTTTGTACGAGCAGTACTTC. This chain uses TRBV5-1 with TRBJ2-5; 9 bases map to TRBD2. The end of the DNA fits TRBJ2-7 better, so the J call may be wrong. This CDR3 region has 16 residues. Per the germline V gene, CDR1 is SGHRS and CDR2 is YFSETQ.

The table lists this clonotype with a few counts. The V and J genes are TRBV27 and TRBJ1-1; D possibly corresponds to TRBD1 (5 bases). The CDR3 loop spans 14 amino acids. Germline lookup yields CDR1 MNHEY and CDR2 SMNVEV (reference sequence). Trimming shortened V by 7 bases and J by 0 bases, and 12 bases separated the two germline ends. This CDR3 is CASNFGGVNTEAFF. Written as DNA, the CDR3 is TGTGCCAGCAATTTCGGGGGGGTGAACACTGAAGCTTTCTTT.

The chain has TRBV20-1 and TRBJ2-7; D gene ambiguous. Per the germline V gene, CDR1 is DFQATT and CDR2 is SNEGSKA (reference sequence). The CDR3 length is 14 residues. The V and J ends lost 5 bases and 5 bases respectively, with 19 bases between them. CDR3: CSAPTRLLRDEQYF. CDR3 DNA sequence: TGCAGTGCTCCGACGCGGCTTCTTAGGGACGAGCAGTACTTC.

This clonotype was observed a few times. The genes are TRBV28 and TRBJ2-1; 11 positions agree with TRBD1. The J call may not be correct, given that the DNA end is closer to TRBJ2-7. Germline loops: CDR1 MDHEN, CDR2 SYDVKM. The CDR3 covers 17 residues. The DNA for the CDR3 is TGTGCCAGCAGTTTAGGGACAGGGGGAAGGATAAGGAACGAGCAGTACTTC. Amino acids: CASSLGTGGRIRNEQYF.

This clonotype occurred a few times. V gene TRBV7-9 combines with J gene TRBJ1-1, with unresolved D. V was pared by 0 bases and J by 7 bases, with 6 bases between. Germline CDR1 and CDR2: SEHNR and FQNEAQ (reference sequence). This CDR3 comprises 12 residues. The CDR3 DNA is TGTGCCAGCAGCTTAGCTGGTTTTGAAGCTTTCTTT. Translated: CASSLAGFEAFF.

This clonotype has just a few counts. J is TRBJ1-5 and V is TRBV28; 7 positions match TRBD1. The V gene's germline CDR1 is MDHEN and CDR2 SYDVKM. V was pared by 3 bases and J by 5 bases, with 4 bases of the junction left unmatched. This CDR3 spans 14 amino acids. The CDR3 loop is CASSFQQGHQPQHF. The CDR3 region has the DNA TGTGCCAGCAGTTTCCAACAGGGGCATCAGCCCCAGCATTTT.

This clonotype was seen only a few times. This chain links TRBV20-1 with TRBJ2-7, with 7 bases aligning to TRBD1. Germline V lookup: CDR1 DFQATT, CDR2 SNEGSKA (reference sequence). The CDR3 has 13 amino acids. V lost 6 bases and J lost 0; bases outside the gene matches: 5. CDR3 protein: CSARDSHSYEQYF. The CDR3 nucleotides are TGCAGTGCACGGGACAGCCACTCCTACGAGCAGTACTTC.

Points on this clonotype: At one end, the junction sequence differs from germline, possibly due to a read error. The V and J genes are TRBV5-1 and TRBJ2-3, with D maybe TRBD2 (6 bases). The CDR3 extends over 15 amino acids. In germline, CDR1 is SGHRS, CDR2 YFSETQ. CDR3 region: CASSWGLEYTDTQCF. The DNA of the CDR3 is TGCGCCAGCAGCTGGGGACTCGAATACACAGATACGCAGTGTTTT.

This clonotype came up a few times. The chain combines TRBV3-1 with TRBJ1-2, with D possibly TRBD1 on 6 matching bases. The CDR3 has 14 residues. CDR1 LGHDT and CDR2 YNNKEL come from the germline V gene (reference sequence). The ends were cut back, 0 bases at V and 7 bases at J, with 12 bases in the middle. DNA for the CDR3: TGTGCCAGCAGCCAAGATCTGGGAGGGGGTGGCTACACCTTC. Its translation is CASSQDLGGGGYTF.

This clonotype has only a few counts. The J gene is TRBJ2-7, the V gene TRBV4-1; D gene unclear. Trimming shortened V by 2 bases and J by 0 bases, and 8 bases separated the two germline ends. This CDR3 region has 14 residues. The germline V gene encodes CDR1 MGHRA and CDR2 YSYEKL. This CDR3 is CASSQSLVSYEQYF. The DNA for the CDR3 is TGCGCCAGCAGCCAATCTTTGGTCTCCTACGAGCAGTACTTC.

This chain uses TRBV7-3 with TRBJ2-1; 10 positions agree with TRBD2. V shed 5 bases and J 13 bases; nucleotides not matched to a gene: 8. CDR1 SGHTA and CDR2 FQGTGA come from the germline V gene. CDR3 size: 13 residues. CDR3 amino acids: CASSPITSGEQFF. The CDR3, as DNA: TGTGCCAGCAGCCCCATCACTAGCGGGGAACAGTTCTTC. Full variable domain (missing parts from reference TRBV7-3 and TRBJ2-1): GAGVSQTPSNKVTEKGKYVELRCDPISGHTALYWYRQSLGQGPEFLIYFQGTGAADDSGLPNDRFFAVRPEGSVSTLKIQRTERGDSAVYLCASSPITSGEQFFGPGTRLTVL.

This clonotype occurred a few times. This chain connects TRBV3-1 to TRBJ2-7; unclear D gene. Germline V lookup: CDR1 LGHDT, CDR2 YNNKEL (reference sequence). The CDR3 is 14 amino acids. Trimming cost V 4 bases and J 1 base, with 11 bases left between them. As DNA, the CDR3 is TGTGCCAGCAGCCTTCGGGCCAATTCCTACGAGCAGTACTTC. Protein product: CASSLRANSYEQYF.

The chain links TRBV12-5 to TRBJ2-4; D is tentatively TRBD1 or TRBD2 (5 bases each). V lost 2 bases, J lost 1 base, and 9 bases lay in between. Germline-derived CDR1 and CDR2 are LGHNT and FRNRAP. The CDR3 runs to 15 residues. CDR3 sequence (DNA): TGTGCTAGTGGTTTGTCTGGGGGTGCCAAAAACATTCAGTACTTC. Translating it yields CASGLSGGAKNIQYF.

This chain joins TRBV13 and TRBJ1-3; 7 nucleotides align to TRBD1. The V and J ends lost 8 bases and 0 bases, in that order; junction bases with no gene match: 10. The CDR3 has 16 residues. Per the germline V gene, CDR1 is PRHDT and CDR2 is FYEKMQ (reference sequence). In nucleotides, the CDR3 is TGTGCCAGCGAGGGGAGGGACAGAGACTCTGGAAACACCATATATTTT. Translated, it gives CASEGRDRDSGNTIYF.

This clonotype was counted between two and nine times. This rearrangement joins TRBV4-3 to TRBJ2-5, with TRBD2 matching 11 bases. The assigned J gene may be wrong: the sequence end matches TRBJ2-1 better. CDR1 LGHNA and CDR2 YSLEER come from the germline V gene. The CDR3 runs to 17 residues. CDR3 amino acids: CASSQDRLAGGFNEQFF. CDR3 sequence (DNA): TGCGCCAGCAGCCAAGATCGGCTAGCGGGGGGCTTCAATGAGCAGTTCTTC.

The gene calls are TRBV14 and TRBJ1-1, with D possibly TRBD1 on 5 matching bases. Per germline, CDR1 SGHDN and CDR2 FVKESK. CDR3 length equals 14 residues. Trimming took 5 bases from V and 0 from J, leaving 10 bases between them. CDR3 DNA sequence: TGTGCCAGCAGCGGGGGAGGCATGAACACTGAAGCTTTCTTT. This translates into CASSGGGMNTEAFF.